This T cell receptor (beta chain) emerged from a study of blood T cell repertoires in COVID-19. Produced via immunoSEQ multiplex PCR; TCRdb's table is partial and in-frame only. Among over 350,000 clones listed, approximately 87% were seen once. With 4 bases removed from V and 3 bases from J, the gap between germline ends came to 12 bases. The germline V gene encodes CDR1 KGHDR and CDR2 SFDVKD. The CDR3 consists of 15 residues. Participants had their cohort set by participant-reported clinical history. The chain carries TRBV24-1 and TRBJ1-3; possibly TRBD1 for D (5 bases). This TCR derives from a woman in her 30s with acute COVID-19. The sample was PBMCs or T cells enriched from blood (not recorded which). Here the CDR3 DNA reads TGTGCCACCAGTGAGGGGGGAGGTGGTGGAAACACCATATATTTT. Translated, it gives CATSEGGGGGNTIYF.